Below, one TCR beta chain is given with its context. No antigen is known for it. Primers included in the PCR were 60 Vbeta and 13 Jbeta primers. Assay: immunoSEQ multiplex PCR; the TCRdb copy retains only in-frame clones and omits some. There are 110,000 to 150,000 clones in the sample, with about 0.96% held by the top ten. These data originate in a study of cytomegalovirus exposure and HLA in healthy donors. Study outcomes and limitations: The study recorded 164 TCR beta chains that were cytomegalovirus-associated.

The origin of this receptor is a male donor in good health and CMV-seronegative. The sequencing sample was made of PBMCs.

The CDR3 region has the DNA TGTGCCAGCAGTCCGACAGACGAGAACACTGAAGCTTTCTTT. This codes for CASSPTDENTEAFF. The genes are TRBV6-5 and TRBJ1-1; D is possibly TRBD1 (5 bases). This CDR3 has 14 amino acids. The V end was cut by 5 bases, the J end by 1 base, with 11 bases between. Germline V gene sequence: CDR1 MNHEY, CDR2 SVGAGI.